These 21 T cell receptor beta chains were all obtained from the same sample, sequenced in a study of blood T cell repertoires in COVID-19 (dated by TCRdb to 2020 to 2022). The protocol used for the library was the immunoSEQ multiplex PCR assay. As stored in TCRdb, this immuneACCESS dataset retains in-frame rearrangements with V and J assigned. A fraction of the clones does not appear; measured against another copy, unresolved V genes explain less than half of the discrepancy, and the remainder lacks a known reason. A total of approximately 260,000 clones appear in this sample, about nine tenths of them only once. 2% to 2.5% of the sample is held by the ten biggest clonotypes. The sequenced sample consisted of peripheral blood. The receptors derive from a middle-aged man with acute or convalescent COVID-19.

The genes are TRBV19 and TRBJ1-2, with D tentatively TRBD1 (6 bases). The CDR3 consists of 14 residues. Trimming took 9 bases from V and 7 from J, leaving 21 bases between them. CDR1 LNHDA and CDR2 SQIVND come from the germline V gene (reference sequence). The CDR3 nucleotides are TGTGCCAGCGGGACAAGAGTGACGGTCCTTGGCTACACCTTC. Translated: CASGTRVTVLGYTF.

This chain uses TRBV6-5 with TRBJ2-2; no clear D gene. The germline gives CDR1 MNHEY, CDR2 SVGAGI. This CDR3 has 14 residues. The V and J ends lost 6 bases and 0 bases respectively, with 8 bases between them. The CDR3: CASRAPANTGELFF. CDR3 in DNA: TGTGCCAGCAGGGCTCCTGCGAACACCGGGGAGCTGTTTTTT.

This clone was detected once. The chain uses TRBV18 and TRBJ1-3; D gene ambiguous. V lost 3 bases, J lost 0 bases, and 6 bases lay in between. The germline V gene has CDR1 KGHSH and CDR2 LQKENI. This CDR3 is built from 14 residues. CDR3 region: CASSPGVSGNTIYF. As DNA, the CDR3 is TGTGCCAGCTCACCTGGAGTCTCTGGAAACACCATATATTTT.

Regarding this clone: Other nucleotide sequences in the sample specify the same CDR3. The gene calls are TRBV5-6 and TRBJ1-3, with 7 bases aligning to TRBD1. V lost 1 base, J lost 4 bases, and 2 bases stayed unmatched. The CDR3 contains 14 residues. CDR1 is SGHDT, CDR2 YYEEEE, per germline. The CDR3 coding sequence is TGTGCCAGCAGCTTGAGGGGGCCCGGAAACACCATATATTTT. Its translation is CASSLRGPGNTIYF. The entire variable domain, with the rest obtained from reference TRBV5-6 and TRBJ1-3, is as follows: DAGVTQSPTHLIKTRGQQVTLRCSPKSGHDTVSWYQQALGQGPQFIFQYYEEEERQRGNFPDRFSGHQFPNYSSELNVNALLLGDSALYLCASSLRGPGNTIYFGEGSWLTVV.

This clone was recorded only once. The CDR3 sequence is CASSFPRPRDTATGELFF. DNA for the CDR3: TGTGCCAGCAGCTTCCCCCGTCCCCGGGACACCGCTACCGGGGAGCTGTTTTTT. The J gene is TRBJ2-2, the V gene TRBV7-9; a weak D match, TRBD1 (6 bases). In germline, CDR1 is SEHNR, CDR2 FQNEAQ (reference sequence). The CDR3 runs to 18 residues. The V end was cut by 3 bases, the J end by 5 bases, with 22 bases between. Full variable domain (missing parts from reference TRBV7-9 and TRBJ2-2): DTGVSQNPRHKITKRGQNVTFRCDPISEHNRLYWYRQTLGQGPEFLTYFQNEAQLEKSRLLSDRFSAERPKGSFSTLEIQRTEQGDSAMYLCASSFPRPRDTATGELFFGEGSRLTVL.

This chain joins TRBV9 and TRBJ1-4; D is possibly TRBD1 (5 bases). Germline V gene sequence: CDR1 SGDLS, CDR2 YYNGEE. This CDR3 has 15 amino acids. The V end lost 4 bases, the J end lost 8 bases, and 18 bases lay between the germline ends. This CDR3 is CASSPSGPRGEKLFF. CDR3 sequence (DNA): TGTGCCAGCAGCCCCAGTGGGCCGCGGGGCGAAAAACTGTTTTTT.

V and J are TRBV5-1 and TRBJ1-1; 12 bases are shared with TRBD1. The CDR3 covers 15 residues. The germline gives CDR1 SGHRS, CDR2 YFSETQ. With 3 bases clipped from V and 6 bases from J, the junction kept 6 bases outside the gene matches. CDR3 sequence: CASSYGTGGVPEAFF. The CDR3 DNA reads as TGCGCCAGCAGCTACGGGACAGGGGGCGTTCCTGAAGCTTTCTTT.

This clone was recorded once. This chain uses TRBV11-2 with TRBJ2-3, with a weak D call TRBD2 (5 bases). V was clipped by 8 bases and J by 2 bases, with 11 bases between them. The CDR3 is made up of 13 amino acids. Per germline, CDR1 SGHAT and CDR2 FQNNGV. The CDR3 region has the DNA TGTGCCAGCCTTTCGGGGAACACAGATACGCAGTATTTT. Protein product: CASLSGNTDTQYF.

The chain employs TRBV2 and TRBJ1-2, with a weak D call TRBD1 (6 bases). The V gene's germline CDR1 is SNHLY and CDR2 FYNNEI. V shed 6 bases and J shed 8 bases, with 16 bases lying between them. The CDR3 has 13 amino acids. The CDR3 nucleotides read TGTGCCAGCAGCCGGACAGTCTGGGACGGCTACACCTTC. It yields the protein CASSRTVWDGYTF.

As regards this clone: At the DNA level, this CDR3 is encoded by other sequences in the same sample as well. The rearrangement uses TRBV19 and TRBJ1-2; unclear D gene. The CDR3 covers 11 residues. V dropped 6 bases and J dropped 4 bases, with 6 bases sitting between them. CDR1 LNHDA and CDR2 SQIVND come from the germline V gene (reference sequence). CDR3 in amino acids: CASRTSYGYTF. The CDR3 coding sequence is TGTGCCAGTAGGACAAGCTATGGCTACACCTTC.

The chain's CDR3 is CASSAGGAVRGYTF. In nucleotides, the CDR3 is TGTGCCAGCAGTGCCGGAGGGGCTGTTCGTGGCTACACCTTC. The V gene is TRBV6-4, the J gene TRBJ1-2; possible D gene TRBD1, 5 bases. The germline V and J ends were trimmed by 4 bases and 7 bases, with 16 bases remaining between them. The V gene's germline CDR1 is MRHNA and CDR2 SNTAGT. This CDR3 has 14 residues.

The chain joins TRBV7-8 to TRBJ1-5, with 8 bases that match TRBD1. There are 14 residues in the CDR3. Germline V gene data show CDR1 as SGHVS and CDR2 as FQNEAQ. Unmatched junction bases numbered 9, after V lost 3 bases and J lost 11 bases. CDR3 in amino acids: CASSFGTGLVAQHF. As DNA, the CDR3 is TGTGCCAGCAGCTTCGGGACAGGACTCGTGGCCCAGCATTTT.

The rearrangement links TRBV5-6 to TRBJ2-5; a weak D match, TRBD2 (5 bases). Germline assignment: CDR1 SGHDT and CDR2 YYEEEE. This CDR3 has 13 residues. V was trimmed by 2 bases and J by 5 bases, leaving 10 bases between them. CDR3 nucleotide sequence: TGTGCCAGCAGCTTCGGAGAGCGGGAGACCCAGTACTTC. Amino acid sequence: CASSFGERETQYF.

In DNA form, the CDR3 reads TGTGCCAGCGGGAGGGATCTTTTACAAGGAGAAGCTTTCTTT. It codes for CASGRDLLQGEAFF. The genes are TRBV7-8 and TRBJ1-1; D remains ambiguous. CDR1 is SGHVS, CDR2 FQNEAQ, per germline. This CDR3 comprises 14 residues. V was clipped by 8 bases and J by 8 bases, with 21 bases between them. Drawing the rest from reference TRBV7-8 and TRBJ1-1, the complete variable domain is GAGVSQSPRYKVAKRGQDVALRCDPISGHVSLFWYQQALGQGPEFLTYFQNEAQLDKSGLPSDRFFAERPEGSVSTLKIQRTQQEDSAVYLCASGRDLLQGEAFFGQGTRLTVV.

The V call is TRBV5-1, the J call TRBJ2-1; 7 bases fit TRBD1. Germline CDR1 SGHRS, CDR2 YFSETQ. With V trimmed by 9 bases and J by 7 bases, 7 bases remained unmatched. CDR3 length: 12 amino acids. CDR3 bases: TGCGCCACCTCACAGGGGATGAATGAGCAGTTCTTC. Residues: CATSQGMNEQFF.

The chain links TRBV5-1 to TRBJ1-2; 7 nucleotides match TRBD1. V trimming: 0 bases; J trimming: 4 bases; junction bases outside the gene matches: 3. This CDR3 spans 14 amino acids. In germline, CDR1 is SGHRS, CDR2 YFSETQ. The CDR3, as DNA: TGCGCCAGCAGCTTGGAAGCAGGGGGCTATGGCTACACCTTC. It translates to CASSLEAGGYGYTF.

The chain is built from TRBV9 and TRBJ2-7; 7 bases fit TRBD1. Germline V gene lookup returns CDR1 SGDLS and CDR2 YYNGEE. The CDR3 has 14 amino acids. Trimming at V came to 3 bases and at J to 5 bases, leaving 8 bases not matched to a gene. CDR3 nucleotides: TGTGCCAGCAGCGCACCGACAGGGTCCAACGAGCAGTACTTC. This translates into CASSAPTGSNEQYF.

The gene calls are TRBV6-5 and TRBJ2-3, with 9 bases that match TRBD2. The germline V gene encodes CDR1 MNHEY and CDR2 SVGAGI. V shed 5 bases, J shed 7 bases, and the junction held 10 bases outside the gene matches. The CDR3 spans 15 residues. CDR3 amino acids: CASSRGGAVSNTQYF. DNA for the CDR3: TGTGCCAGCAGTCGCGGGGGGGCCGTTTCAAATACGCAGTATTTT.

The chain carries TRBV24-1 and TRBJ2-4; maybe TRBD2 (7 bases). V lost 2 bases to trimming and J lost 6 bases, with 16 bases between them. The CDR3 is made up of 16 amino acids. In germline, CDR1 is KGHDR, CDR2 SFDVKD. CDR3 loop: CATSDSRGAGRNIQYF. For the CDR3, the DNA is TGTGCCACCAGTGATTCCCGGGGGGCCGGGAGAAACATTCAGTACTTC.

The rearrangement joins TRBV30 to TRBJ1-1; 7 bases fit TRBD1. CDR3 length: 14 residues. Germline CDR1 GTSNPN, CDR2 SVGIG (reference sequence). The V gene end was trimmed by 7 bases and the J gene end by 6 bases; junction bases not matched to a gene: 14. This CDR3 reads CASRQGWGRAEAFF. CDR3 DNA sequence: TGTGCCTCTCGACAGGGTTGGGGTCGGGCTGAAGCTTTCTTT.

This rearrangement joins TRBV7-3 to TRBJ2-3, with TRBD2 matching over 12 bases. Trimming at V came to 5 bases and at J to 6 bases, leaving 3 bases not matched to a gene. CDR3 length equals 14 residues. Germline V gene sequence: CDR1 SGHTA, CDR2 FQGTGA. The CDR3 region is CASSRLAGDDTQYF. The CDR3 nucleotides read TGTGCCAGCAGCAGACTAGCGGGGGACGATACGCAGTATTTT.